The T cell receptor beta chain under discussion was sequenced for a study of cytomegalovirus exposure and HLA in healthy donors. General observations from the study: Rare TCR sequences predominated, though certain public TCRs were found in many donors. A later analysis showed that HLA-associated TCR beta chains had undergone more clonal expansion than equally common others.

Germline V gene sequence: CDR1 SGHNT, CDR2 YENEEA. The ends were cut back, 0 bases at V and 5 bases at J, with 11 bases in the middle. This CDR3 is built from 15 residues. Comments on this clone: Antigen: not known.

Both 60 Vbeta primers and 13 Jbeta primers went into the PCR. In the original workflow: A later analysis tallied about 80 million unique TCR beta chains, roughly 11 million of them shared. Some clones are missing from TCRdb's copy, which holds only in-frame ones; the method was immunoSEQ multiplex PCR. V and J calls and clone size are given by that table; D and trimming were obtained from the DNA. This table has 96,000 or so clones, 65% to 85% appearing once. Input material: PBMCs. The clonotype originates from a woman in her 70s in good health and CMV-seropositive. V gene TRBV11-3 combines with J gene TRBJ2-1; no definite D call. The CDR3 region is CASSLDPGYNNEQFF. CDR3 coding DNA: TGTGCCAGCAGCTTAGATCCAGGCTATAACAATGAGCAGTTCTTC. Supplemented by reference TRBV11-3 and TRBJ2-1, the full variable domain reads EAGVVQSPRYKIIEKKQPVAFWCNPISGHNTLYWYLQNLGQGPELLIRYENEEAVDDSQLPKDRFSAERLKGVDSTLKIQPAELGDSAVYLCASSLDPGYNNEQFFGPGTRLTVL.